This TCR beta chain appears in the sequencing data of a study of blood T cell repertoires in COVID-19. Per the authors' pipeline: Reference gene primer amplification gave estimated nucleated cell counts. Some clones are missing from TCRdb's copy, which holds only in-frame ones; the method was immunoSEQ multiplex PCR. V, J and clone size are those of that table, while D and trimming were read from the DNA. This sample has fewer than 200,000 clones, with over 70% found just once. V shed 6 bases and J shed 3 bases, with 8 bases lying between them. This CDR3 spans 12 amino acids. The source of this sequence is a man aged 60 to 75 with acute or convalescent COVID-19. This rearrangement joins TRBV12-3 or TRBV12-4 to TRBJ1-1; no clear D. The sequenced sample consisted of peripheral blood. CDR3 bases: TGTGCCAGCAGCTTGTTGTACACTGAAGCTTTCTTT. Amino acid sequence: CASSLLYTEAFF.